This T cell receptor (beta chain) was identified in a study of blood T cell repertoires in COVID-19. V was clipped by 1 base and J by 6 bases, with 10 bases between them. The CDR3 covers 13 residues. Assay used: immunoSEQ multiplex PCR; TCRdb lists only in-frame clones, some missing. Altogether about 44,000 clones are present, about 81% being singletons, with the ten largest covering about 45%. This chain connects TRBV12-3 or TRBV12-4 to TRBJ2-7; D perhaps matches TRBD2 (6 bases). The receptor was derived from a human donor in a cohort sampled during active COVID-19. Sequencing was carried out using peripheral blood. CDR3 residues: CASSLVGGSEQYF. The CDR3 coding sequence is TGTGCCAGCAGTTTAGTTGGGGGGAGCGAGCAGTACTTC.